This T cell receptor (beta chain) is drawn from a study of monozygotic twins with cystic fibrosis. At the level of the study: Around 3 micrograms of fragmented DNA underwent 15 PCR cycles for library preparation. General observations from the study: No link emerged between shared CDR3 counts and age, concordance or severity. Low clonality (median around 0.0094) suggested a mostly naive repertoire. V usage most resembled the co-twin in 13 of 16 pairs.

The CDR3 totals 17 residues. Trimming took 5 bases from V and 0 from J, leaving 17 bases between them. CDR1 is SGHVS and CDR2 is FQNEAQ in the germline V gene. A remark on this clone: Its specificity is unknown.

Sequencing was performed with immunoSEQ multiplex PCR; in TCRdb, only in-frame clones are kept and a portion is missing. The profile shows approximately 33,000 clones, approximately 87% of them singletons. The material sequenced was blood. The chain is built from TRBV7-8 and TRBJ1-3, with TRBD1 as a possible D gene (6 bases). The clonotype originates from a girl aged 2 to 10 with cystic fibrosis. CDR3 sequence reads: CASSAHRVSFSGNTIYF. In DNA, the CDR3 is TGTGCCAGCAGCGCCCACAGGGTCTCCTTCTCTGGAAACACCATATATTTT.